The 28 T cell receptor beta chains listed next were all sequenced from one sample in a study of T-cell reconstitution after alpha-beta-depleted transplantation in children. Unique molecular identifiers featured in how the TCRbeta library was prepared. One entry per CDR3 protein results from TCRdb running MiXCR on the PCR reads. In the table there are about 350,000 distinct CDR3 sequences, around 16% of which are singletons. This specimen was PBMCs, mostly from graft donor cells, taken 360 days after TCRalphabeta/CD19-depleted stem cell transplant. The receptors were sampled from a male patient aged 2-9 years who had a stem cell transplant for acute lymphoblastic leukemia, so the T cells may come from the graft donor.

This chain joins TRBV5-1 and TRBJ1-2, with TRBD1 identical over 10 bases. CDR1 and CDR2 from the germline V gene are SGHRS and YFSETQ. The CDR3 totals 16 residues. V was clipped by 4 bases and J by 0 bases; unmatched bases: 6. The CDR3 region is CASSPRDRGANYGYTF. The DNA for the CDR3 is TGCGCCAGCAGCCCGAGGGACAGGGGAGCTAACTATGGCTACACCTTC.

This clonotype was picked up many times. The rearrangement uses TRBV10-1 and TRBJ2-1; 9 bases are a match to TRBD2. Germline V gene lookup returns CDR1 WNHNN and CDR2 SYGVQD (reference sequence). V was pared by 0 bases and J by 12 bases, with 9 bases of the junction left unmatched. This CDR3 region has 15 residues. The CDR3 loop reads CASSESMASGTGQFF. CDR3 nucleotides: TGCGCCAGCAGTGAGTCGATGGCTAGCGGGACCGGGCAGTTCTTC.

This clonotype was observed many times. The rearrangement joins TRBV6-1 to TRBJ2-2; 10 nucleotides match TRBD1. The germline CDR1 and CDR2 sequences are MNHNS and SASEGT. The CDR3 has 18 amino acids. With 7 bases clipped from V and 3 bases from J, the junction kept 14 bases outside the gene matches. CDR3 nucleotide sequence: TGTGCCAGCACCAATACCGGGACAGGGGTAGTTTACACCGGGGAGCTGTTTTTT. This sequence encodes CASTNTGTGVVYTGELFF.

Of note for this clonotype: Germline is not matched at one junction end, which may reflect a read error. J is TRBJ2-3 and V is TRBV10-3; TRBD2 matches at 10 bases. Germline CDR1 is ENHRY and CDR2 is SYGVKD. The CDR3 extends over 17 amino acids. CDR3 sequence (DNA): TGTGCCTTCAGTTTCCACCCGACTAGCGGGAGCACAGATACGCAGTATTTT. As protein: CAFSFHPTSGSTDTQYF.

This clonotype was seen a few times. The chain joins TRBV4-1 to TRBJ2-1; TRBD2 aligns across 10 bases. The CDR3 runs to 15 residues. The J segment lost 7 bases and the V segment lost 5 bases, leaving 8 bases of the junction unmatched. CDR1 and CDR2 from the germline V gene are MGHRA and YSYEKL. For the CDR3, the DNA is TGCGCCAGCAGCGACCAAGCGGGAGGGTGGAATGAGCAGTTCTTC. Its protein is CASSDQAGGWNEQFF.

The chain couples TRBV15 to TRBJ2-1; no clear D. V was pared by 0 bases and J by 3 bases, with 6 bases between. This CDR3 spans 14 amino acids. Germline V CDR1 and CDR2: LNHNV, YYDKDF (reference sequence). CDR3 bases: TGTGCCACCAGCAGAGATCGGGTCTACAATGAGCAGTTCTTC. This gives the protein CATSRDRVYNEQFF.

In DNA form, the CDR3 reads TGTGCCAGCTCACCGCAGTTCCGCCAGGCGGAAAAACTGTTTTTT. Its protein is CASSPQFRQAEKLFF. The chain uses TRBV18 and TRBJ1-4; D is uncertain. In germline, CDR1 is KGHSH, CDR2 LQKENI. V was cut by 3 bases and J by 8 bases, with 16 bases left in between. This CDR3 spans 15 amino acids.

This clonotype came up many times. The V gene is TRBV28, the J gene TRBJ2-7, with a tentative D call TRBD2 (6 bases). Deletions cut 3 bases from V and 0 bases from J, with 24 bases between. Germline values: CDR1 MDHEN, CDR2 SYDVKM. The CDR3 totals 19 residues. CDR3 loop: CASSFRWGETTIISYEQYF. The CDR3 DNA sequence: TGTGCCAGCAGTTTTAGGTGGGGGGAGACGACTATTATCTCCTACGAGCAGTACTTC.

In this sample, this clonotype turned up a few times. This chain connects TRBV5-1 to TRBJ2-1, with D tentatively TRBD2 (6 bases). Germline V gene sequence: CDR1 SGHRS, CDR2 YFSETQ. The CDR3 consists of 16 residues. Deletions cut 0 bases from V and 4 bases from J, with 14 bases between. This CDR3 is CASSLDWGVQYNEQFF. CDR3 DNA sequence: TGCGCCAGCAGCTTGGATTGGGGGGTTCAGTACAATGAGCAGTTCTTC.

V and J are TRBV11-2 and TRBJ2-4; no definite D call. Germline V gives CDR1 SGHAT, CDR2 FQNNGV. The CDR3 runs to 14 residues. V was cut by 2 bases and J by 9 bases, with 14 bases left in between. CDR3 loop: CASSLPPSGPIQYF. CDR3 nucleotides: TGTGCCAGCAGCTTACCCCCCTCCGGTCCCATTCAGTACTTC.

The V call is TRBV6-5, the J call TRBJ1-4, with a possible D match to TRBD1 (5 bases). Trimming removed 0 bases at V and 8 bases at J, with 13 bases between. Per germline, CDR1 MNHEY and CDR2 SVGAGI. This CDR3 region has 15 residues. For the CDR3, the DNA is TGTGCCAGCAGTTACTCGTCTTCTGGGGGGGAAAAACTGTTTTTT. Its protein is CASSYSSSGGEKLFF.

This clonotype was picked up a small number of times. V gene TRBV6-5 combines with J gene TRBJ2-3; 7 bases map to TRBD2. The germline gives CDR1 MNHEY, CDR2 SVGAGI. V was pared by 6 bases and J by 0 bases, with 6 bases of the junction left unmatched. CDR3 length: 15 residues. CDR3 in DNA: TGTGCCAGCAGGGGGGGGGTGGGTAGCACAGATACGCAGTATTTT. Its protein product is CASRGGVGSTDTQYF.

This rearrangement joins TRBV4-2 to TRBJ2-1; the D gene is possibly TRBD2 (5 bases). Trimming took off 1 base at V and 4 bases at J, with 17 bases between the two ends. This CDR3 is 17 amino acids long. Germline V gene data show CDR1 as LGHNA and CDR2 as YNFKEQ. CDR3: CASSQAPLAGLYNEQFF. In nucleotides, the CDR3 is TGTGCCAGCAGCCAAGCCCCCCTGGCGGGCCTATACAATGAGCAGTTCTTC.

This clonotype was counted at least ten times. The CDR3 coding sequence is TGTGCCAGCACCCTGGGACTAGCGGAAGCGGGGGTTTACAATGAGCAGTTCTTC. It yields the protein CASTLGLAEAGVYNEQFF. V usage is TRBV28 and J usage is TRBJ2-1, with 11 bases matching TRBD2. The J segment lost 4 bases and the V segment lost 7 bases, leaving 15 bases of the junction unmatched. CDR1 is MDHEN, CDR2 SYDVKM, per germline. This CDR3 is built from 18 residues. Full variable domain (remainder filled in from reference TRBV28 and TRBJ2-1): DVKVTQSSRYLVKRTGEKVFLECVQDMDHENMFWYRQDPGLGLRLIYFSYDVKMKEKGDIPEGYSVSREKKERFSLILESASTNQTSMYLCASTLGLAEAGVYNEQFFGPGTRLTVL.

The chain employs TRBV2 and TRBJ2-7; perhaps TRBD2 as D (6 bases). V dropped 7 bases and J dropped 4 bases, with 11 bases sitting between them. CDR1 SNHLY and CDR2 FYNNEI come from the germline V gene. The CDR3 is made up of 12 amino acids. The DNA of the CDR3 is TGTGCCAGCACTTGGGAGGCGTACGAGCAGTACTTC. As protein: CASTWEAYEQYF.

The table lists this clonotype with many counts. The V call is TRBV5-1, the J call TRBJ2-2, with 8 bases matching TRBD2. Germline CDR1 reads SGHRS; CDR2 reads YFSETQ. This CDR3 contains 14 residues. Germline trimming cut 6 bases from V and 5 bases from J; bases unmatched to any gene: 6. CDR3 in amino acids: CASTGASGTGELFF. In DNA, the CDR3 is TGCGCCAGCACCGGGGCTAGCGGGACCGGGGAGCTGTTTTTT.

The V call is TRBV4-2, the J call TRBJ2-7, with 9 bases matching TRBD1. V lost 4 bases, J lost 4 bases, and 8 bases stayed unmatched. The germline gives CDR1 LGHNA, CDR2 YNFKEQ. The CDR3 loop spans 15 amino acids. CDR3 in DNA: TGTGCCAGCAGCCCAGGGACAGGGTTGGGGTACGAGCAGTACTTC. Its translation: CASSPGTGLGYEQYF.

The rearrangement joins TRBV7-9 to TRBJ2-1; D unclear. Trimming shortened V by 1 base and J by 2 bases, and 9 bases separated the two germline ends. The germline gives CDR1 SEHNR, CDR2 FQNEAQ (reference sequence). The length of the CDR3 is 15 residues. DNA of the CDR3: TGTGCCAGCAGCTTAGATCCAGCTACCTACAATGAGCAGTTCTTC. Protein product: CASSLDPATYNEQFF.

This sequence joins TRBV4-2 and TRBJ2-3; either TRBD1 or TRBD2 may fit D (6 bases each). This CDR3 spans 14 amino acids. V was cut by 7 bases and J by 1 base, with 12 bases left in between. The germline V gene encodes CDR1 LGHNA and CDR2 YNFKEQ. The CDR3 sequence: CASTTEGGTDTQYF. The CDR3 DNA is TGTGCCAGCACTACGGAGGGGGGCACAGATACGCAGTATTTT.

The chain employs TRBV5-1 and TRBJ1-2; TRBD1 aligns across 7 bases. The CDR3 spans 13 residues. Germline assignment: CDR1 SGHRS and CDR2 YFSETQ. V shed 0 bases, J shed 8 bases, and the junction held 4 bases outside the gene matches. The CDR3 here is CASSLEQGSGYTF. The CDR3 DNA follows: TGCGCCAGCAGCTTGGAACAGGGGAGCGGCTACACCTTC.

This clonotype was picked up many times. This chain uses TRBV7-6 with TRBJ2-3; maybe TRBD2 (5 bases). CDR3 length: 15 amino acids. Germline V CDR1 and CDR2: SGHVS, FNYEAQ. V was clipped by 1 base and J by 0 bases, with 8 bases between them. CDR3 loop: CASSLEGGSTDTQYF. The CDR3 nucleotides are TGTGCCAGCAGCTTAGAGGGCGGGAGCACAGATACGCAGTATTTT.

This clonotype was detected only a few times. V gene TRBV6-5 combines with J gene TRBJ1-2; D gene unclear. The CDR3 covers 15 residues. Germline CDR1 and CDR2: MNHEY and SVGAGI. Trimming shortened V by 3 bases and J by 5 bases, and 16 bases separated the two germline ends. The CDR3 DNA reads TGTGCCAGCAGTTATTATGAGGGAAATGAGTATGGCTACACCTTC. Amino acid sequence: CASSYYEGNEYGYTF.

As to this clonotype: Sequence at one end of the junction differs from germline and may be a read error. This rearrangement joins TRBV7-9 to TRBJ2-1; D might be TRBD1 (5 bases). This CDR3 comprises 12 residues. The germline V gene encodes CDR1 SEHNR and CDR2 FQNEAQ (reference sequence). CDR3 nucleotide sequence: TGTGCCAGCAGCTTAGGCTCCTTTTCCTACAGGTTC. Translating gives CASSLGSFSYRF.

In this sample, this clonotype turned up a few times. This chain links TRBV15 with TRBJ2-1; maybe TRBD2 (5 bases). The CDR3 runs to 13 residues. CDR1 and CDR2 from the germline V gene are LNHNV and YYDKDF (reference sequence). Trimming stripped 4 bases from V and 12 bases from J, with 16 bases between. The CDR3 nucleotides are TGTGCCACCAGCATACCTAGCCTCGGTGCGCAGTTCTTC. It specifies CATSIPSLGAQFF.

In this sample, this clonotype turned up a few times. This chain connects TRBV4-3 to TRBJ2-1; D is possibly TRBD2 (5 bases). Deletions cut 0 bases from V and 12 bases from J, with 15 bases between. CDR3 length equals 14 residues. Per the germline V gene, CDR1 is LGHNA and CDR2 is YSLEER. CDR3 DNA sequence: TGCGCCAGCAGCCAAGACGCACGGGGAAGGGCGCAGTTCTTC. This sequence encodes CASSQDARGRAQFF.

This clonotype showed up just a few times. This sequence joins TRBV6-2 or TRBV6-3 and TRBJ2-2; D is ambiguous. V lost 7 bases, J lost 0 bases, and 12 bases lay in between. The CDR3 contains 15 residues. Germline assignment: CDR1 MNHEY and CDR2 SVGEGT. CDR3 sequence (DNA): TGTGCCAGCACCTTAGAGCTATCGAACACCGGGGAGCTGTTTTTT. This gives the protein CASTLELSNTGELFF.

The chain couples TRBV30 to TRBJ2-7; 9 bases align to TRBD1. The V gene's germline CDR1 is GTSNPN and CDR2 SVGIG (reference sequence). The CDR3 has 13 residues. Trimming took 4 bases from V and 3 from J; bases not matched to a gene: 4. The CDR3 region has the DNA TGTGCCTGGAACAGGGGGCAGATCTACGAGCAGTACTTC. This translates into CAWNRGQIYEQYF.

Many counts were recorded for this clonotype. The DNA of the CDR3 is TGTGCCAGCAAAACAGGGCCCGGCGAGACCCAGTACTTC. The encoded protein is CASKTGPGETQYF. The chain has TRBV6-1 and TRBJ2-5; D might be TRBD1 (6 bases). The CDR3 is 13 amino acids. Germline values: CDR1 MNHNS, CDR2 SASEGT. V was cut by 7 bases and J by 5 bases, with 14 bases left in between.